This record covers a single T cell receptor beta chain. Antigen: not known. The CDR3 goes on 3 residues after the read ends, and that part is filled in from the germline J gene. Produced via immunoSEQ multiplex PCR; TCRdb's table is partial and in-frame only. Its listing shows tens of thousands of clones. This entry is derived from a study of T cells in women clearing cervical HPV infection. Turning to the study itself: Blood came at first lesion visit for cases, post-clearance for controls. Study observations and caveats: TRBV6-7 abundance was lower in cases than controls (0.11% versus 0.16%).

Germline V gene lookup returns CDR1 ENHRY and CDR2 SYGVKD. The CDR3 is made up of 16 amino acids. The sample was blood buffy coat. The TCR sequence derives from a woman between 18 and 70 years old with a cervical HPV16 infection that either progressed to CIN3+ or cleared (not recorded which). This chain connects TRBV10-3 to TRBJ2-2, with a weak D call TRBD1 (6 bases). The CDR3 loop reads CAVTEGHSLPGEKLFF. The CDR3 bases that were read are TGTGCCGTCACTGAGGGACACAGCCTCCCTGGGGAAAAG.